This T cell receptor beta chain came from a study of blood T cell repertoires in COVID-19 (dated by TCRdb to 2019 to 2021). About the investigation overall: Samples from collaborators originated in the United States, Italy and Spain and spanned both the acute and convalescent phases of COVID-19. The material from the prospective study consisted of cDNA or gDNA derived from T cells, B-cell-depleted T cells, or PBMCs. Subjects who had been exposed to COVID-19, were actively infected with it, or had recovered from it provided the deeply sampled blood TCRbeta repertoires that made up the dataset. The repertoires were released in a freely available public database intended as a resource for research on the immune response to SARS-CoV-2. Samples were obtained from the ongoing ImmuneRACE study (first 160 participants) and from 950 to 1,500 subjects provided by 6 global collaborators. A de-identified subject ID, COVID-19 status, age in years and sex were almost always included in the sample metadata. Where HLA class I and class II types were available, the types were taken from metadata supplied by the sample provider, not from assay-based typing. General study outcomes and caveats: How much clinical and demographic metadata was included differed by source and by participant, and the metadata was provided uncurated.

The germline V gene (reference sequence) specifies SEHNR as CDR1 and FQNEAQ as CDR2. V sheds 5 bases and J sheds 0 bases, leaving 10 bases between their ends. The CDR3 spans 14 residues, from the cysteine through the phenylalanine. Only the CDR3 DNA stays, 42 bases, in frame from base 1. The collaborating institutions used their own protocols to collect whole blood in K2EDTA tubes. Collaborator samples were shipped for TCRbeta analysis as frozen whole blood, isolated PBMCs, or DNA extracted from either sample type. TCRbeta CDR3 regions were amplified from genomic DNA using the immunoSEQ Assay, a bias-controlled multiplex PCR. On the study's bioinformatics: The number of nucleated cells in each sample was estimated by amplification of reference gene primers within the assay. To quantify the absolute abundance of each unique TCRbeta CDR3 rearrangement, sequence reads were collapsed and filtered. For each sample, productive Simpson clonality was calculated by taking the square root of Simpson's diversity index across productive rearrangements. In its TCRdb copy, this immuneACCESS table keeps in-frame sequences only and misses some clones. Where compared with another copy, unresolved V genes explain less than half of these, and the others have no known cause. The V and J calls and clone size come from that table; D and trimming were worked out from the DNA. The sample table lists about 380,000 clones, roughly 85% of them with a count of one. The leading ten clones occupy around 3.4% of the sample.

As to this clone: Which antigen it targets is not known. Per-nucleotide qualities are absent, and no much larger clonotype sits a single base away.

The sequencing input was peripheral blood. The sequence came from a woman under 30 with acute or convalescent COVID-19. Recombination joined TRBV7-9 with TRBJ1-1; the best D guess is TRBD1, with 6 bases matching. The CDR3 has the sequence CASSVNRVNTEAFF. At the DNA level, the sequence is TGTGCCAGCAGCGTGAACAGGGTGAACACTGAAGCTTTCTTT.